These T cell receptor beta chains were read from a single sample in a study of response to subunit inactivated influenza vaccine. Each CDR3 protein gets one entry after TCRdb re-called the RT-PCR reads with MiXCR. The sample consists of around 540,000 distinct CDR3 sequences, around 11% of them appearing once. This specimen consisted of PBMCs from blood, obtained on the day of vaccination. The receptors here all came from a man aged 50 to 60 who received an inactivated influenza vaccine. CDR3s include the opening cysteine and the closing phenylalanine or tryptophan. The D gene is left open where the match is weak. The size of a clone is reported for some rows only, either as once, few or many, or as a class for expanded clones.

NA NA TRBV12-3/TRBV12-4 CASSLRRGLKKTQYF
NA many TRBV7-2 CASSLSRGGSPLHF
NA NA TRBV5-1 CASSGGTPTGTQYF
TRBD1 few TRBV28 CASSYTGAPDTQYF
TRBD1 once TRBV6-1 CAGSKRTGGYEQFF
TRBD1 few TRBV14 CASSQNRGQGAQDTQYF
NA NA TRBV7-6 CASSLAAYLNTEAFF
NA few TRBV18 CASSPGINEQYF
NA few TRBV27 CASSPTWGSEAFF
NA few TRBV5-1 CASSGTLSYEQYF
NA few TRBV5-1 CASTVRGDLYEQYF
NA few TRBV10-1 CASSGGPDTEAFF
TRBD1 many TRBV12-3/TRBV12-4 CASSPTGAGNTEAFF
NA NA TRBV5-1 CASSPGAGYNQPQHF
NA NA TRBV18 CASSPLKGNKGRLNEQFF
TRBD2 once TRBV12-3/TRBV12-4 CASSFPGTSGSEQFF
NA few TRBV2 CASSGTDNEQFF
NA many TRBV20-1 CSASPGGGYTF
NA NA TRBV28 CASRIYTGELFF
NA NA TRBV29-1 CSVERNQETQYF
TRBD1 NA TRBV10-3 CAISESKGQGPQFF
NA few TRBV28 CASKPDTRLYNEQFF
NA few TRBV12-3/TRBV12-4 CASSPTSRTGELFF
NA NA TRBV5-8 CASSLEGPFISGDTIYF
TRBD2 NA TRBV20-1 CSATRGGREQYF
NA many TRBV7-2 CASRGGGAAEQFF
NA few TRBV3-1 CASSQGHNYEQYF
TRBD1 few TRBV6-1 CASTPGGISYEQYF
NA few TRBV20-1 CSARPGSGGFSYNEQFF